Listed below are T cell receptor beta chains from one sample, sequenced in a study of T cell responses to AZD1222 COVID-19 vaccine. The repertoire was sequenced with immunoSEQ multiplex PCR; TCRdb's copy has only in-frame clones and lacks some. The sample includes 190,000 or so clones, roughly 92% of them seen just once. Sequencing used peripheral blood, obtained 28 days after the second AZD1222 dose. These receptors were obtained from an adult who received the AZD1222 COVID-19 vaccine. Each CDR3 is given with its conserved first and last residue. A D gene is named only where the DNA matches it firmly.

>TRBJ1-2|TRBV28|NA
CASSLRTDLGGYTF
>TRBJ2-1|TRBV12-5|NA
CASGQDTGSSYNEQFF
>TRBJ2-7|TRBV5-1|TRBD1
CASSFDRQGPHEQYF
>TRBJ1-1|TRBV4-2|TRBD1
CASSREGTGSEAFF
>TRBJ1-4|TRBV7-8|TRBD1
CASSSGQGQSEKLFF
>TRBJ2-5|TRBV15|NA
CATSRALETQYF
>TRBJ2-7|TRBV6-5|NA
CASTERQDYEQYF
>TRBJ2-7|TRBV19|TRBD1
CASTRTGTGNYEQYF
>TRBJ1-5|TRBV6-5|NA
CASSYASSDQPQHF
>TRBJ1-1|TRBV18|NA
CASSPRQGSTEAFF
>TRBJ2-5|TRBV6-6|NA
CASGGGSIETQYF
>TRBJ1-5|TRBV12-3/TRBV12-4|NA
CASSLSGPQHF
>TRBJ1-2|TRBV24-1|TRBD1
CATSDSTGPYGYTF
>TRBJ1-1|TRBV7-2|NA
CASSLPGLTAFF
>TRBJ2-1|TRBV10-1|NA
CASSESGVNEQFF
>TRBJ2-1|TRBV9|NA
CASSPTGSPYNEQFF
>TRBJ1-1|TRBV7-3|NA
CASSLAGWGTEAFF
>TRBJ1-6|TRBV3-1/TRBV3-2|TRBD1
CASSLITGASPLHF
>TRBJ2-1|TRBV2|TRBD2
CASRGTSGGYNEQFF
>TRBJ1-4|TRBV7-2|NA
CASSQTGTLGEKLFF
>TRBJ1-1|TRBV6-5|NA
CASSYYGRGHTEAFF
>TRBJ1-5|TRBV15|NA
CATSRDRSGLYYQPQHF
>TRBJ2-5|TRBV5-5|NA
CASSLDKPGETQYF
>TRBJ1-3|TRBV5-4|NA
CASSSGGGQAGNTIYF
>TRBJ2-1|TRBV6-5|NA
CASFRPPGTEQFF
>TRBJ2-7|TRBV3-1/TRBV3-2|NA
CASRRTPGYEQYF
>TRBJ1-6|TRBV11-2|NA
CASSPPGTPLHF
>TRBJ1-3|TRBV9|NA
CASSPSSSAGNTIYF
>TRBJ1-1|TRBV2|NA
CASGSYTEAFF
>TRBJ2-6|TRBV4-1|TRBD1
CASSAGQGVTGANVLTF
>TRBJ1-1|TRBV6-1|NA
CASSEQRQNTEAFF
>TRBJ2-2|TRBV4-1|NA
CASSQDMGRWNTGELFF
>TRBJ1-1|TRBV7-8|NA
CASSLQAGAVGTEAFF
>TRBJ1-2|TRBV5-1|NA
CASSFYGGDYGYTF
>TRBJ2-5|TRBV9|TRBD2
CASSVGLFAGGAQETQYF
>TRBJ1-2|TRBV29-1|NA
CSVVGTPRDYGYTF
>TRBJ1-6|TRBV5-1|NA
CASSLVSGVQVDSPLHF
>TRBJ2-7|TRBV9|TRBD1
CASSERTGGTYEQYF
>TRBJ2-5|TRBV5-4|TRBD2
CASSFERGGLETQYF
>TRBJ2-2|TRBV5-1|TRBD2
CASSQRTSGPTGELFF
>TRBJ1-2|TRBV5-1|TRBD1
CASSPGQGGGRGYGYTF
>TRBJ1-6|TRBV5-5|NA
CASSLTGANSPLHF
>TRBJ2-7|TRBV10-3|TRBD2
CAISGGTSGDEQYF
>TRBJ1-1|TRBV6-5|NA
CASSPGWGANTEAFF
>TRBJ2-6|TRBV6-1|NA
CASSSQRSGANVLTF
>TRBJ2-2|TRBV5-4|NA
CASSGDPGRLTGELFF
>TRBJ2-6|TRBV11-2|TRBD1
CASSLGQVTTGANVLTF
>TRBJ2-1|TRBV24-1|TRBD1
CATSGTGQGGNEQFF
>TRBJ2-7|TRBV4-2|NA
CASSGDFGGPSYEQYF
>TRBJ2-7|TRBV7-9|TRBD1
CASSPGTGLNEQYF
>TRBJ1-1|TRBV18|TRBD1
CASSPGTGQLTEAFF
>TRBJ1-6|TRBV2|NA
CASSQQDSPLHF